The source of this TCR beta chain is a study of blood T cell repertoires in COVID-19. Study-level information: Sources were T cells, B-cell-depleted T cells, or PBMCs; the material itself was cDNA or gDNA.

The length of the CDR3 is 16 residues. J was trimmed by 6 bases and V by 4 bases; bases with no gene match: 10. Germline lookup yields CDR1 LGHDT and CDR2 YNNKEL (reference sequence). The age range of participants was about 18 to 100 years, with residence in about two dozen US areas. Cohort assignment relied on participant-reported clinical history. Authors' data handling: By means of reference gene primer amplification, nucleated cell counts were estimated. The data were produced by immunoSEQ multiplex PCR, yet TCRdb's version contains in-frame clones alone and is incomplete. V and J calls and clone size are as listed in that table; D and trimming were resolved from the DNA. Here the sample spans about 220,000 clones, about 80% being singletons.

The rearrangement joins TRBV3-1 (or the pseudogene TRBV3-2) to TRBJ1-4, with TRBD1 matching 8 bases. This sequence originates from a woman aged 40 to 55 with acute COVID-19. Sequences were obtained from PBMCs or T cells enriched from blood (not recorded which). For the CDR3, the DNA is TGTGCCAGCAGCCCCGGGACAGGTTTGAGAGATGAAAAACTGTTTTTT. It specifies CASSPGTGLRDEKLFF.